The rows below give T cell receptor beta chains drawn from one sample of a study of CD8 T cells in ankylosing spondylitis. TCRdb reprocessed the 5' RACE reads via MiXCR and lists one record per CDR3 protein. The sample yields over 400,000 distinct CDR3 sequences, 26% seen once. Sequencing was carried out using blood, either unsorted or a sorted T cell fraction (not recorded which). Source of these receptors: a male donor with ankylosing spondylitis. The CDR3 runs from the conserved cysteine through the conserved F or W. Each record gives: D gene, clone size, J gene, V gene, CDR3 protein, CDR3 DNA. D genes are given only for firm matches. The listing skips clone size in some rows; elsewhere it reads once, few, many or a size class.

- - TRBJ2-3 TRBV12-3/TRBV12-4 CASSFSSGERRTDTQYF TGTGCCAGCAGTTTCTCTTCCGGAGAGAGGAGGACAGATACGCAGTATTTT
- - TRBJ2-1 TRBV12-3/TRBV12-4 CASSLSRWAFF TGTGCCAGCAGTTTGAGCCGATGGGCGTTCTTC
TRBD2 - TRBJ2-1 TRBV20-1 CSARRTSGSNEQFF TGCAGTGCTAGACGGACTAGCGGGAGTAATGAGCAGTTCTTC
TRBD1 few TRBJ2-2 TRBV5-1 CASSPNAGTGITGELFF TGCGCCAGCAGCCCAAACGCCGGGACAGGGATAACCGGGGAGCTGTTTTTT
- few TRBJ1-1 TRBV20-1 CSALGRVNTEAFF TGCAGTGCTCTGGGCAGGGTGAACACTGAAGCTTTCTTT
- - TRBJ2-1 TRBV20-1 CSARDHSGGRNNEQFF TGCAGTGCTAGAGATCATTCCGGGGGGCGAAACAATGAGCAGTTCTTC
- many TRBJ2-5 TRBV5-1 CASSLAFETQYF TGCGCCAGCAGCTTGGCCTTCGAGACCCAGTACTTC
TRBD1 - TRBJ1-1 TRBV5-1 CASSFQGAPGTEAFF TGCGCCAGCAGCTTCCAGGGGGCACCGGGCACTGAAGCTTTCTTT
- - TRBJ2-1 TRBV12-3/TRBV12-4 CASTPSTTGEQFF TGTGCCAGCACCCCTTCAACGACAGGTGAGCAGTTCTTC
- - TRBJ2-2 TRBV11-3 CASSFIARNTGELFF TGTGCCAGCAGCTTTATTGCGCGGAACACCGGGGAGCTGTTTTTT
- few TRBJ2-1 TRBV11-2 CASSPDSLVAYNEQFF TGTGCCAGCAGCCCTGACTCCCTGGTTGCCTACAATGAGCAGTTCTTC
TRBD1 few TRBJ1-6 TRBV7-9 CASSFWTGGDSPLHF TGTGCCAGCAGCTTTTGGACAGGGGGAGATTCACCCCTCCACTTT
TRBD2 - TRBJ2-5 TRBV20-1 CSASTSGQETQYF TGCAGTGCTTCGACTAGCGGACAAGAGACCCAGTACTTC
- - TRBJ2-1 TRBV5-1 CASSFGADSNEQFF TGCGCCAGCAGCTTTGGGGCCGATTCCAATGAGCAGTTCTTC
- few TRBJ2-2 TRBV12-3/TRBV12-4 CASSKPGTTPGELFF TGTGCCAGCAGTAAGCCCGGGACCACCCCCGGGGAGCTGTTTTTT
TRBD2 - TRBJ2-5 TRBV3-1 CASSQDPSGETQYF TGTGCCAGCAGCCAAGATCCTAGCGGAGAGACCCAGTACTTC
- few TRBJ2-7 TRBV5-4 CASSFLRQRYEQYF TGTGCCAGCAGCTTCCTGAGACAGCGCTACGAGCAGTACTTC
TRBD2 few TRBJ2-3 TRBV7-2 CASRLTSGRSDTQYF TGTGCCAGCCGTCTGACTAGCGGGAGGTCAGATACGCAGTATTTT
- - TRBJ1-3 TRBV12-3/TRBV12-4 CASSPFLGNTIYF TGTGCCAGCAGCCCCTTTTTGGGGAACACCATATATTTT
TRBD1 few TRBJ1-3 TRBV12-3/TRBV12-4 CASSAGTAESRVYF TGTGCCAGCAGTGCCGGGACAGCCGAAAGTAGGGTATATTTT
- many TRBJ1-1 TRBV12-3/TRBV12-4 CASRPSDMNTEAFF TGTGCCAGCAGGCCTTCCGATATGAACACTGAAGCTTTCTTT
- - TRBJ2-2 TRBV27 CASSLLGTNTGELFF TGTGCCAGCAGTTTACTCGGCACGAACACCGGGGAGCTGTTTTTT
TRBD2 - TRBJ2-4 TRBV20-1 CSASSGSGRRLAKNIQYF TGCAGTGCTAGTTCGGGTAGCGGGAGGCGATTAGCCAAAAACATTCAGTACTTC
- many TRBJ1-1 TRBV18 CASSRPRFMNTEAFF TGTGCCAGCTCCCGCCCGAGATTTATGAACACTGAAGCTTTCTTT
- medium-sized TRBJ1-1 TRBV18 CASSPTLALELNTEAFF TGTGCCAGCTCACCTACTTTGGCCCTAGAACTGAACACTGAAGCTTTCTTT
- few TRBJ2-3 TRBV11-2 CASSRHYTDTQYF TGTGCCAGCAGCCGCCATTACACAGATACGCAGTATTTT
- few TRBJ1-2 TRBV5-1 CASSLAGPRGYTF TGCGCCAGCAGCTTGGCAGGGCCTAGGGGCTACACCTTC
- - TRBJ2-2 TRBV12-3/TRBV12-4 CASSFLLGSTGELFF TGTGCCAGCAGTTTTCTGCTAGGGTCCACCGGGGAGCTGTTTTTT
- - TRBJ1-6 TRBV20-1 CSARGTGFRSPLHF TGCAGTGCTAGAGGAACAGGGTTTCGTTCACCCCTCCACTTT
TRBD1 few TRBJ2-1 TRBV24-1 CATSDVDRGLANEQFF TGTGCCACCAGTGACGTGGACAGGGGGCTAGCCAATGAGCAGTTCTTC
- many TRBJ2-5 TRBV3-1 CASSQNVQETQYF TGTGCCAGCAGCCAAAACGTACAAGAGACCCAGTACTTC
- - TRBJ2-3 TRBV29-1 CSVEPDTDTQYF TGCAGCGTTGAGCCAGACACAGATACGCAGTATTTT
- - TRBJ1-2 TRBV29-1 CSSLEPTSGQSKYQTGYGYTF TGCAGCTCCCTCGAACCCACATCGGGACAATCCAAATATCAAACGGGCTATGGCTACACCTTC
TRBD2 - TRBJ2-7 TRBV18 CASSQAHISGSEQYF TGTGCCAGCTCGCAGGCTCATATTAGCGGGAGCGAGCAGTACTTC
TRBD2 - TRBJ2-3 TRBV2 CAGGGRIQDTQYF TGTGCCGGCGGGGGACGTATACAGGATACGCAGTATTTT
- few TRBJ2-6 TRBV11-1 CASSLGLGGIVTGANVLTF TGTGCCAGCAGCTTAGGCCTCGGGGGTATCGTCACTGGGGCCAACGTCCTGACTTTC
- few TRBJ2-1 TRBV27 CASSPSAYSYNEQFF TGTGCCAGCAGTCCTAGCGCTTACTCCTACAATGAGCAGTTCTTC
- - TRBJ1-3 TRBV12-3/TRBV12-4 CASRPPRHTIYF TGTGCCAGCAGGCCTCCCCGGCACACCATATATTTT